This TCR beta chain originates from a study of blood T cell repertoires in COVID-19. Losses at the gene ends were 2 bases for V and 10 bases for J; bases not matched to a gene: 3. Germline values: CDR1 MNHNY, CDR2 SVGAGI (reference sequence). This CDR3 contains 14 residues. In the original processing: Reference gene primer amplification yielded estimated nucleated cell counts. This table comes from immunoSEQ multiplex PCR, and its TCRdb copy is limited to in-frame clones, with some not included. V, J and clone size were drawn from that table, and D and trimming were deduced from the DNA. The sample shows tens of thousands of clones, 82% of them seen only once. This clone has just a few counts.

This sequence was found in a woman aged 55-75 years with acute or convalescent COVID-19. The V and J genes are TRBV6-6 and TRBJ1-6, with TRBD1 matching over 9 bases. Sequencing was carried out using peripheral blood. CDR3 bases: TGTGCCAGCAGTTACGGGACAGGGAAATCACCCCTCCACTTT. It translates to CASSYGTGKSPLHF.